This T cell receptor beta chain emerged from a study of shared clonotypes between healthy human individuals (TCRdb year 2020). The study in broad terms: Three men and two women, aged 18 to 49 years, made up the cohort. For each donor, three plates each were used for CD4 naive and CD4 memory, two plates were used for CD8 naive, and one plate was used for CD8 memory. To increase sequencing depth and limit assay-specific biases, different laboratories used diverse techniques to prepare libraries and sequence TCR repertoires. Per donor, leukapheresis produced somewhere between about 0.85 and 8.9 billion PBMCs. To estimate repertoire size and how much clonotype sharing occurs between individuals, the study deeply sequenced the blood TCR repertoires of 4 to 6 healthy adults. Broader findings and caveats from the paper: Based on pairwise subsampling, the degree of clonotype sharing among donors was expected to be affected by sequencing depth. Sampling was limited to blood, and TCR repertoires in tissue likely differ from TCR repertoires in blood. Higher generation probabilities were observed for clonotypes shared by all four sorted-subset donors than for non-shared clonotypes. Approximately 4.8% of naive CD4, 3.5% of naive CD8, 2% to 2.5% of memory CD4, and 0.35% to 0.5% of memory CD8 clonotypes were shared across several donors. Estimated clonotype richness was generally larger for naive than for memory subsets. Because the study included only a small number of donors, the genetic and exposure-history diversity represented was limited. Incomplete sequencing was indicated by rarefaction of sorted-subset datasets, despite the large sequencing depth.

Via the germline V gene, CDR1 is MNHEY and CDR2 SVGAGI. Taken from cysteine to phenylalanine, the CDR3 has 15 residues. Kept here is only the CDR3 DNA, which spans 45 bases and is read in frame from base 1. Trimming at the junction amounts to 2 bases on V and 5 bases on J, and the germline ends lie 12 bases apart. The donors were healthy, HIV-negative adults who had no recently reported acute infections or vaccinations. Every donor was a Caucasian adult living in Nashville, Tennessee, USA. Magnetic negative selection was used to enrich CD4+ T cells, after which naive cells were positively selected on CD45RA and the negative fraction became the memory subset. Blood was collected by leukapheresis, and PBMCs were isolated by Ficoll-Histopaque density gradient centrifugation and then cryopreserved in liquid nitrogen vapor phase. Analytical flow cytometry was used to check the purity and quantity of every magnetically sorted T cell population. Each sorted fraction had its genomic DNA isolated and then quantified by UV absorbance on a Nanodrop 2000c.

Using the deep immunoSEQ assay, multiplex PCR amplified TCR CDR3 regions from genomic DNA. For each cell subset, the extracted genomic DNA was distributed evenly across all wells of several immunoSEQ 96-well plates, and each plate served as one replicate. For sorted subsets, 200 to 250 ng of genomic DNA, equivalent to tens of thousands of T cell genomes, went into each replicate PCR. The purified libraries were quantified using a Qubit 3.0 fluorometer, sized with a Bioanalyzer 2100, and then quantified again using the KAPA Library Quantification kit. A separate single-read 150-cycle Illumina NextSeq 550 flow cell was used to sequence each immunoSEQ 96-well plate. In the authors' own workflow: Because only junctional sequences without quality scores were contained in the immunoSEQ output, filtering matching that applied to full-length reads could not be performed. To assign V/J genes and CDR3, sequences were annotated using PyIR, a Python wrapper for IgBLAST v1.9, with IMGT germline references. Any read was removed if the V/J assignment was weak (E-value above 1e-6), the CDR3 was missing, or the read contained stop codons, out-of-frame junctions, or ambiguous translated residues. V3J clonotypes were defined by identical inferred V gene, J gene, and CDR3 amino acid sequence. Percentage overlap between repertoires was calculated by dividing the number of shared unique clonotypes by the size of the smaller repertoire. RTK rarefaction, the Chao1 estimator, and Recon v2.1 estimates of unobserved clonotypes were used to assess repertoire richness. Generation probabilities for all TCRbeta clonotypes obtained by the gDNA method from a handful of donors were computed using OLGA. TCRdb provides this immuneACCESS table in a form limited to in-frame rearrangements. Some clones are lacking; in checked studies, under half of them reflect an unresolved V gene, and why the rest are absent is not known. For V, J and clone size, that table is used; D and trimming come from the DNA. The sample table lists 2 million to 3 million clones, 80% to 95% of them with a count of one. 0.36% of the sample rests with the top ten.

This clone is a singleton in its sample. Its specific antigen is unknown. Nothing much larger sits one base from this clone, and base qualities are not available. The chain is encoded by TRBV6-5 joined to TRBJ2-2; the D gene is possibly TRBD1, with 5 bases matching. The TCR sequence derives from a man younger than 30 in good health. Some clones in this sample may be carry-over from other donors' samples. The material sequenced was naive CD4+ T cells from PBMCs. What the cell subset or site label conveys for this sample: CD45RA+ positively selected. The CDR3 sequence is CASSYGYPGTGELFF. In nucleotides, the sequence is TGTGCCAGCAGTTACGGTTACCCAGGGACCGGGGAGCTGTTTTTT.